This TCR beta chain originates from a study of blood T cell repertoires in COVID-19. Across the study: The United States, Italy and Spain supplied acute and convalescent COVID-19 samples. PBMCs, B-cell-depleted T cells, or T cells provided the cDNA or gDNA that made up the material.

TCRdb's copy holds only in-frame clones and misses some; the assay was immunoSEQ multiplex PCR. The sample records about 120,000 clones, approximately 80% being singletons. CDR1 and CDR2 (germline): LGHDT, YNNKEL (reference sequence). V lost 0 bases to trimming and J lost 4 bases, with 16 bases between them. The CDR3 totals 16 residues. This chain connects TRBV3-1 (or the pseudogene TRBV3-2) to TRBJ2-7; a possible D gene is TRBD2 (6 bases). The sample comprised peripheral blood. This receptor was taken from a human donor in a cohort sampled during active COVID-19. The CDR3 bases are TGTGCCAGCAGCCAAGAGGGTCTGCAGGGAGGTTACGAGCAGTACTTC. Protein sequence: CASSQEGLQGGYEQYF.